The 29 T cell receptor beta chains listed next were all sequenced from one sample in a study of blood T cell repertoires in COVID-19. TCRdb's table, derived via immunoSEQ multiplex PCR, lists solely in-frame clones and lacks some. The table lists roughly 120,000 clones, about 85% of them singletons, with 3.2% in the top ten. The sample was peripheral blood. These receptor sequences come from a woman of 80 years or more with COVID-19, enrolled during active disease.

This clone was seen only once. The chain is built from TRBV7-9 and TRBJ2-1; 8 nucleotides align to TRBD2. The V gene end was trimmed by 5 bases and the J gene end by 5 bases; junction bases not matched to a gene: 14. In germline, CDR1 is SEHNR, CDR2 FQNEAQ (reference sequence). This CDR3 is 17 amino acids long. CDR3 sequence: CASSPSGLAGSHNEQFF. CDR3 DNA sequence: TGTGCCAGCAGCCCGTCAGGGTTAGCGGGAAGTCACAATGAGCAGTTCTTC.

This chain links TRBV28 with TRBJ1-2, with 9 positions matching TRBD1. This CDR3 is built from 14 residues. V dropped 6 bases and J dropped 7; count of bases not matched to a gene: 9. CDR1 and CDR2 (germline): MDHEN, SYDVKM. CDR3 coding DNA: TGTGCCAGCAGATACAGGGGGCGCCCCCCTGGCTACACCTTC. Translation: CASRYRGRPPGYTF.

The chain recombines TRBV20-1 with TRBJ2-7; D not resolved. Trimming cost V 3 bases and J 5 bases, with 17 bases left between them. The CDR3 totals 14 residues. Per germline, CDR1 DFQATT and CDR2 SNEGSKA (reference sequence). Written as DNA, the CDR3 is TGCAGTGCTAGTCGACCGGGTATTTCCCACGAGCAGTACTTC. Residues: CSASRPGISHEQYF.

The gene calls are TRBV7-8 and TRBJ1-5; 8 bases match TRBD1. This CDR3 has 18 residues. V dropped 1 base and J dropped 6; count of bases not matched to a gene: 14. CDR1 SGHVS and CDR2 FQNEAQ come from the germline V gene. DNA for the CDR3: TGTGCCAGCAGCTTAGTCGGTTCGGGACAGGTTAGCGGTCAGCCCCAGCATTTT. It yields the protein CASSLVGSGQVSGQPQHF.

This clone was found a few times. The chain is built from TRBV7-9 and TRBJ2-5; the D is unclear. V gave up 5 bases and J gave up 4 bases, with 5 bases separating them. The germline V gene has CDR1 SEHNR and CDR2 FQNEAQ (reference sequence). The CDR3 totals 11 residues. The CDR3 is CASSPGETQYF. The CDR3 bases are TGTGCCAGCAGCCCCGGAGAGACCCAGTACTTC.

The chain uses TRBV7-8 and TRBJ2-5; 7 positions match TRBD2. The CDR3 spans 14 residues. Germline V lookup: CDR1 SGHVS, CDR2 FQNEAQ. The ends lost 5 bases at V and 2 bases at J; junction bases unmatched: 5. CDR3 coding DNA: TGTGCCAGCAGCCGGGACTATGCACAAGAGACCCAGTACTTC. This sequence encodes CASSRDYAQETQYF. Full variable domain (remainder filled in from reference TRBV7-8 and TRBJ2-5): GAGVSQSPRYKVAKRGQDVALRCDPISGHVSLFWYQQALGQGPEFLTYFQNEAQLDKSGLPSDRFFAERPEGSVSTLKIQRTQQEDSAVYLCASSRDYAQETQYFGPGTRLLVL.

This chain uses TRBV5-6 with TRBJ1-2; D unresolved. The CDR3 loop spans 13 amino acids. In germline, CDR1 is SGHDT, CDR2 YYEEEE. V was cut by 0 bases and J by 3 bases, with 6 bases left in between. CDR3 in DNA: TGTGCCAGCAGCTTGGACACCCACTATGGCTACACCTTC. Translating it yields CASSLDTHYGYTF. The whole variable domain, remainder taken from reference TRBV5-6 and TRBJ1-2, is DAGVTQSPTHLIKTRGQQVTLRCSPKSGHDTVSWYQQALGQGPQFIFQYYEEEERQRGNFPDRFSGHQFPNYSSELNVNALLLGDSALYLCASSLDTHYGYTFGSGTRLTVV.

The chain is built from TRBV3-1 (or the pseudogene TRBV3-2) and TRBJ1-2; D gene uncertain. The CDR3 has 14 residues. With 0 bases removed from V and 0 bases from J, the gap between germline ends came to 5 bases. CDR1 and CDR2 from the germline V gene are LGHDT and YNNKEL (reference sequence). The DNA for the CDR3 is TGTGCCAGCAGCCAAGATCGAGCTAACTATGGCTACACCTTC. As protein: CASSQDRANYGYTF.

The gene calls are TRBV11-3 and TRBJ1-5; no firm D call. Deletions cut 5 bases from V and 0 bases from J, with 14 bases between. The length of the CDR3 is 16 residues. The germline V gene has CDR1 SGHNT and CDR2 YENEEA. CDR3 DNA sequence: TGTGCCAGCAGCCCGTGGGTGCGGTTTAGCAATCAGCCCCAGCATTTT. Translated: CASSPWVRFSNQPQHF.

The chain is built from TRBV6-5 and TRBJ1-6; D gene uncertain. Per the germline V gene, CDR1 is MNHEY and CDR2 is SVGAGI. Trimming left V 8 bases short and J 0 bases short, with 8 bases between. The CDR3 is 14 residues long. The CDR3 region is CASWESSYNSPLHF. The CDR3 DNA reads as TGTGCCAGCTGGGAGAGCTCCTATAATTCACCCCTCCACTTT.

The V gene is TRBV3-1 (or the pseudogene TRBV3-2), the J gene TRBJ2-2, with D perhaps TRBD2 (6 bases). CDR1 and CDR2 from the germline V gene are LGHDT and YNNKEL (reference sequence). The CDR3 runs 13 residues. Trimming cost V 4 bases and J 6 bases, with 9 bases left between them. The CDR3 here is CASSPLAAGELFF. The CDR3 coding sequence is TGTGCCAGCAGCCCGTTAGCGGCCGGGGAGCTGTTTTTT.

CDR3 DNA sequence: TGTGCCAGCAGTTCGACGGGACTACCCTTTAATGAGCAGTTCTTC. Its translation is CASSSTGLPFNEQFF. The rearrangement uses TRBV6-5 and TRBJ2-1; 7 nucleotides line up with TRBD2. CDR3 size: 15 residues. Per germline, CDR1 MNHEY and CDR2 SVGAGI. V lost 4 bases and J lost 7; bases outside the gene matches: 10.

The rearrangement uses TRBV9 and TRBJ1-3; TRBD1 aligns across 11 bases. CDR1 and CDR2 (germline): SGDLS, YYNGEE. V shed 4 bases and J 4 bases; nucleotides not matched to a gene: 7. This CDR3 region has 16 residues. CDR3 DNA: TGTGCCAGCAGCACAGGACAGGGGGCATCAGGAAACACCATATATTTT. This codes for CASSTGQGASGNTIYF.

In nucleotides, the CDR3 is TGTGCCAGCCACTGGACTGACGGAAACACTGAAGCTTTCTTT. This encodes CASHWTDGNTEAFF. The chain recombines TRBV28 with TRBJ1-1; D ambiguous. Trimming took 8 bases from V and 2 from J, leaving 15 bases between them. The length of the CDR3 is 14 residues. Germline V lookup: CDR1 MDHEN, CDR2 SYDVKM. Variable domain in full (rest from reference TRBV28 and TRBJ1-1): DVKVTQSSRYLVKRTGEKVFLECVQDMDHENMFWYRQDPGLGLRLIYFSYDVKMKEKGDIPEGYSVSREKKERFSLILESASTNQTSMYLCASHWTDGNTEAFFGQGTRLTVV.

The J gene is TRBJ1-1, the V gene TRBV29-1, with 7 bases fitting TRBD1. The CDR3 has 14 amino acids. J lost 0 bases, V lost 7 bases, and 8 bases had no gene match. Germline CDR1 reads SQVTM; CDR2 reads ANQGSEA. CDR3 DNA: TGCAGCGGGTTAATGGGACAGCTGAACACTGAAGCTTTCTTT. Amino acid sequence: CSGLMGQLNTEAFF.

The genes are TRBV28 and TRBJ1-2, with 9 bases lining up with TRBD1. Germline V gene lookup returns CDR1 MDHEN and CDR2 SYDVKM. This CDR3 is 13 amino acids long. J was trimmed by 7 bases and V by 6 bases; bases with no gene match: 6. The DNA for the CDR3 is TGTGCCAGCAGACCCGGGACAGGGCTTGGCTACACCTTC. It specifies CASRPGTGLGYTF.

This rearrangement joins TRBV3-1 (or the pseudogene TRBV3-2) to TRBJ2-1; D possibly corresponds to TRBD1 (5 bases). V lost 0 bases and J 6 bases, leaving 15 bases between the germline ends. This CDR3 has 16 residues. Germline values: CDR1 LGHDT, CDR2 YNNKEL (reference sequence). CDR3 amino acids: CASSQERIAGSNEQFF. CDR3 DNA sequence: TGTGCCAGCAGCCAAGAAAGAATAGCAGGGTCCAATGAGCAGTTCTTC.

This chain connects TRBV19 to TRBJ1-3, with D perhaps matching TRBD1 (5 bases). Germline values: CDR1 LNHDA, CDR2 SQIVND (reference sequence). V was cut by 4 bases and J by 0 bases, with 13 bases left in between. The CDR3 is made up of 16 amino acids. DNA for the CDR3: TGTGCCAGTAGTACGGGGGACCTTCTCTCTGGAAACACCATATATTTT. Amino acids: CASSTGDLLSGNTIYF.

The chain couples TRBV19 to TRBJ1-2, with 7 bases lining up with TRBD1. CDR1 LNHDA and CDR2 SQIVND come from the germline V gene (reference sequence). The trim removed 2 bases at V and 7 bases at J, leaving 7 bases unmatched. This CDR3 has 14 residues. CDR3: CASSITGEYGGYTF. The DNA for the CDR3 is TGTGCCAGTAGTATAACAGGGGAGTACGGTGGCTACACCTTC.

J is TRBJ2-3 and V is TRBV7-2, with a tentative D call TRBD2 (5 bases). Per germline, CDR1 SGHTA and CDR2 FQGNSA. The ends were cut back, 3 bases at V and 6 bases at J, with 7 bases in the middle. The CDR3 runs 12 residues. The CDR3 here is CASSLPGDTQYF. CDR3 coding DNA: TGTGCCAGCAGCTTGCCGGGGGATACGCAGTATTTT.

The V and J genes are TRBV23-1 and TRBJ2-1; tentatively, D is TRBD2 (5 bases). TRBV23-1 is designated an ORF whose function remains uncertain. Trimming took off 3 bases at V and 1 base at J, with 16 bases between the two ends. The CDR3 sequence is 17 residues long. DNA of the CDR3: TGCGCCAGCAGTCAGGGAGTTAGACGGCTATCCTACAATGAGCAGTTCTTC. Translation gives CASSQGVRRLSYNEQFF.

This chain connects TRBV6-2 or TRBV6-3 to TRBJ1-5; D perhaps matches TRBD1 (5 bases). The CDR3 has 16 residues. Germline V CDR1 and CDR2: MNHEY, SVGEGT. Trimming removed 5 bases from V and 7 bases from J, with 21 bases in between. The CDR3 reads CASSHGGAGKNQPQHF. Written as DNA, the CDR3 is TGTGCCAGCAGTCACGGTGGGGCAGGGAAGAACCAGCCCCAGCATTTT.

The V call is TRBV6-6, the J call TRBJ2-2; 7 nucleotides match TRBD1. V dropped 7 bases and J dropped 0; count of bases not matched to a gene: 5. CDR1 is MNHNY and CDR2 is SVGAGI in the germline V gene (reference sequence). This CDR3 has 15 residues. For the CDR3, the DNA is TGTGCCAGCATCACCGGGACAGCGAACACCGGGGAGCTGTTTTTT. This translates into CASITGTANTGELFF.

For the CDR3, the DNA is TGTGCCAGCCGTACCGGGACAGGGTTTCTCTATGGCTACACCTTC. Protein product: CASRTGTGFLYGYTF. The chain employs TRBV5-4 and TRBJ1-2, with 9 bases lining up with TRBD1. The CDR3 length is 15 residues. Trimming at V came to 7 bases and at J to 4 bases, leaving 11 bases not matched to a gene. The germline gives CDR1 SGHNT, CDR2 YYREEE (reference sequence).

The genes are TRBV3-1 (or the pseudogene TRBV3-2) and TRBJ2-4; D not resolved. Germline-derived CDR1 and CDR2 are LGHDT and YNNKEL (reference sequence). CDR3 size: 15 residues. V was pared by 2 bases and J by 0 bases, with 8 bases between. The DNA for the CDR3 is TGTGCCAGCAGCCAAACAACGCTAGCCAAAAACATTCAGTACTTC. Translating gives CASSQTTLAKNIQYF.

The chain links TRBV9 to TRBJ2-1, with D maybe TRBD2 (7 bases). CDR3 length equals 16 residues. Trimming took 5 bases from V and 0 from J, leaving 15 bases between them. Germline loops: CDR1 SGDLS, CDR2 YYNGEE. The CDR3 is CASRPSGQSSYNEQFF. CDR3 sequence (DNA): TGTGCCAGCAGGCCTAGCGGACAGAGCTCCTACAATGAGCAGTTCTTC.

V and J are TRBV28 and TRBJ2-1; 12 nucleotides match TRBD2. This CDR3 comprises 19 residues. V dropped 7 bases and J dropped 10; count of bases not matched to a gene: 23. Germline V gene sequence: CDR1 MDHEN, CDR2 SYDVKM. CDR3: CASNSNPGISSGRAREQFF. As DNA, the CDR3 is TGTGCCAGCAATTCGAATCCCGGAATTTCTAGCGGGAGGGCCAGGGAGCAGTTCTTC.

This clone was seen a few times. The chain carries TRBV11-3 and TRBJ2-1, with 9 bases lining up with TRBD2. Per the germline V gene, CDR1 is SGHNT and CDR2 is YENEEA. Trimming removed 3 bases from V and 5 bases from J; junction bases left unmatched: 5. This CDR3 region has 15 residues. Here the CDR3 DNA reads TGTGCCAGCAGCTTTAGCGGGAGCGGCGACAATGAGCAGTTCTTC. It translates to CASSFSGSGDNEQFF.

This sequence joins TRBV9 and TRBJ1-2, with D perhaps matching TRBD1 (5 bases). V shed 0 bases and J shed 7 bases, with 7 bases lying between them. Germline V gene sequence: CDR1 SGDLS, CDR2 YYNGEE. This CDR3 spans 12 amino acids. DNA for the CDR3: TGTGCCAGCAGCGTAGCCCAGGGTGGCTACACCTTC. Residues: CASSVAQGGYTF.